These 20 T cell receptor beta chains share one sample of origin, sequenced in a study of T cells after posttransplantation cyclophosphamide. Here immunoSEQ multiplex PCR was the method, and the copy in TCRdb shows in-frame clones only, minus some. Altogether 42,000 or so clones were found in the sample, and no singletons occur. Sample: PBMCs. The receptors derive from a woman between 45 and 60 years old in good health and a related stem cell transplant donor.

This clone turned up a few times. This rearrangement joins TRBV11-2 to TRBJ2-5, with 7 bases lining up with TRBD2. Germline V gene sequence: CDR1 SGHAT, CDR2 FQNNGV. Trimming removed 4 bases from V and 2 bases from J; junction bases left unmatched: 1. The CDR3 extends over 13 amino acids. CDR3 sequence: CASSSGLQETQYF. The CDR3 DNA reads TGTGCCAGCAGCTCGGGACTACAAGAGACCCAGTACTTC.

There are many counts of this clone. The V and J genes are TRBV7-9 and TRBJ2-2; TRBD1 matches 9 bases. Trimming cost V 5 bases and J 1 base; bases outside gene matches: 8. This CDR3 is built from 17 residues. Germline V lookup: CDR1 SEHNR, CDR2 FQNEAQ (reference sequence). CDR3 DNA: TGTGCCAGCAGCCCCCGGACAGGGGAGGGGAACACCGGGGAGCTGTTTTTT. Its translation is CASSPRTGEGNTGELFF.

This clone has a count of ten or more. This chain uses TRBV23-1 with TRBJ1-1; D is possibly TRBD1 (5 bases). TRBV23-1 is classed as an ORF, of uncertain function. The V and J ends lost 3 bases and 0 bases respectively, with 14 bases between them. The CDR3 extends over 16 amino acids. CDR3 coding DNA: TGCGCCAGCAGTCAGGCGGAGGGGTCGATGAACACTGAAGCTTTCTTT. Its protein product is CASSQAEGSMNTEAFF.

This clone occurred many times. This chain links TRBV18 with TRBJ2-5, with D possibly being TRBD1 (5 bases). This CDR3 spans 13 amino acids. Per the germline V gene, CDR1 is KGHSH and CDR2 is LQKENI. Between the trimmed V and J ends, which lost 7 bases and 3 bases, there was a span of 12 bases. The CDR3 DNA sequence: TGTGCCAGCTTAAAGGGGCAGGAAGAGACCCAGTACTTC. Protein product: CASLKGQEETQYF.

This clone was observed many times. The V gene is TRBV7-3, the J gene TRBJ2-2; a weak D match, TRBD1 (5 bases). The CDR3 extends over 15 amino acids. The V and J ends lost 3 bases and 4 bases respectively, with 12 bases between them. Germline CDR1 reads SGHTA; CDR2 reads FQGTGA. In nucleotides, the CDR3 is TGTGCCAGCAGCTTGGGGCAGGTCGGCACCGGGGAGCTGTTTTTT. Amino acid sequence: CASSLGQVGTGELFF. The full variable domain, completed using reference TRBV7-3 and TRBJ2-2, is GAGVSQTPSNKVTEKGKYVELRCDPISGHTALYWYRQSLGQGPEFLIYFQGTGAADDSGLPNDRFFAVRPEGSVSTLKIQRTERGDSAVYLCASSLGQVGTGELFFGEGSRLTVL.

This clone was observed a few times. The rearrangement links TRBV14 to TRBJ2-1, with 7 bases lining up with TRBD2. Germline V CDR1 and CDR2: SGHDN, FVKESK. CDR3 size: 16 residues. V shed 1 base, J shed 7 bases, and the junction held 10 bases outside the gene matches. CDR3 amino acids: CASSQGELALWNEQFF. In DNA form, the CDR3 reads TGTGCCAGCAGCCAAGGTGAACTAGCGTTGTGGAATGAGCAGTTCTTC. The whole variable domain, remainder taken from reference TRBV14 and TRBJ2-1, is EAGVTQFPSHSVIEKGQTVTLRCDPISGHDNLYWYRRVMGKEIKFLLHFVKESKQDESGMPNNRFLAERTGGTYSTLKVQPAELEDSGVYFCASSQGELALWNEQFFGPGTRLTVL.

This clone was observed many times. The CDR3 here is CASSCSRDTGGCPQHF. The CDR3 coding sequence is TGTGCCAGCAGCTGCAGCCGGGACACGGGCGGTTGTCCCCAGCATTTT. This chain connects TRBV7-3 to TRBJ1-5; D perhaps matches TRBD1 (6 bases). The germline V gene has CDR1 SGHTA and CDR2 FQGTGA. V lost 4 bases and J 10 bases, leaving 23 bases between the germline ends. CDR3 length: 16 residues.

In this sample, this clone turned up many times. The rearrangement links TRBV2 to TRBJ2-3; 13 bases match TRBD2. Germline assignment: CDR1 SNHLY and CDR2 FYNNEI. V shed 6 bases, J shed 5 bases, and the junction held 8 bases outside the gene matches. This CDR3 is 16 amino acids long. CDR3 in amino acids: CASRKLAGGIGDTQYF. The CDR3 DNA reads TGTGCCAGCAGGAAACTAGCGGGGGGGATTGGAGATACGCAGTATTTT. Using reference TRBV2 and TRBJ2-3 for the parts outside the CDR3, the full variable domain is EPEVTQTPSHQVTQMGQEVILRCVPISNHLYFYWYRQILGQKVEFLVSFYNNEISEKSEIFDDQFSVERPDGSNFTLKIRSTKLEDSAMYFCASRKLAGGIGDTQYFGPGTRLTVL.

A few counts support this clone. The rearrangement uses TRBV6-5 and TRBJ2-7; tentatively, D is TRBD2 (5 bases). The CDR3 totals 13 residues. Per the germline V gene, CDR1 is MNHEY and CDR2 is SVGAGI. Trimming took 3 bases from V and 6 from J, leaving 12 bases between them. For the CDR3, the DNA is TGTGCCAGCAGTTATGTTCCGGGGTCCGAGCAGTACTTC. This encodes CASSYVPGSEQYF.

This clone was recorded at least ten times. The V call is TRBV19, the J call TRBJ1-5; TRBD1 might be the D (6 bases). This CDR3 comprises 15 residues. Germline V gives CDR1 LNHDA, CDR2 SQIVND (reference sequence). The germline V and J ends were trimmed by 5 bases and 4 bases, with 15 bases remaining between them. CDR3 coding DNA: TGTGCCAGTAGTCCAAAGGGGGACGGTAATCAGCCCCAGCATTTT. Protein: CASSPKGDGNQPQHF.

This clone was counted at least ten times. The rearrangement uses TRBV14 and TRBJ2-7, with D tentatively TRBD1 (5 bases). The V gene's germline CDR1 is SGHDN and CDR2 FVKESK. This CDR3 is 16 amino acids long. V gave up 3 bases and J gave up 0 bases, with 15 bases separating them. The CDR3 region has the DNA TGTGCCAGCAGCCACGCAACAGGTTCGCTCTCCTACGAGCAGTACTTC. Translation: CASSHATGSLSYEQYF.

This clone was picked up many times. The chain is built from TRBV19 and TRBJ1-1, with D possibly being TRBD1 (5 bases). The germline CDR1 and CDR2 sequences are LNHDA and SQIVND (reference sequence). The CDR3 is made up of 12 amino acids. V was cut by 8 bases and J by 7 bases, with 14 bases left in between. The CDR3 spells CASSKWGNEAFF. DNA for the CDR3: TGTGCCAGTTCCAAATGGGGCAATGAAGCTTTCTTT.

Many counts were recorded for this clone. The chain uses TRBV19 and TRBJ1-5; D is possibly TRBD1 (5 bases). The CDR3 sequence is 17 residues long. V lost 3 bases and J 0 bases, leaving 15 bases between the germline ends. Germline-derived CDR1 and CDR2 are LNHDA and SQIVND (reference sequence). Here the CDR3 reads CASSMVLKDTSNQPQHF. The CDR3 region has the DNA TGTGCCAGTAGTATGGTGCTAAAGGACACTAGCAATCAGCCCCAGCATTTT.

Ten or more counts support this clone. V gene TRBV6-1 combines with J gene TRBJ2-7; no reliable D call. Looked up from germline, CDR1 is MNHNS and CDR2 is SASEGT. The length of the CDR3 is 15 residues. V lost 2 bases to trimming and J lost 0 bases, with 11 bases between them. Here the CDR3 DNA reads TGTGCCAGCAGTGAACAGTTAGAGGCCTCCTACGAGCAGTACTTC. Its translation: CASSEQLEASYEQYF.

This clone was counted a few times. The chain combines TRBV6-1 with TRBJ1-6; 10 nucleotides agree with TRBD1. The CDR3 length is 14 residues. J gave up 9 bases and V 5 bases, and 4 bases lay outside the gene matches. Germline CDR1 and CDR2: MNHNS and SASEGT. The CDR3 DNA is TGTGCCAGCAGTCCCGGGACAGGGGTTTCACCCCTCCACTTT. Translated, it gives CASSPGTGVSPLHF.

This sequence joins TRBV6-5 and TRBJ2-5; TRBD1 is a possible D gene (5 bases). The germline V gene has CDR1 MNHEY and CDR2 SVGAGI. V was cut by 7 bases and J by 0 bases, with 15 bases left in between. This CDR3 is 15 amino acids long. CDR3 sequence: CASTKHRQYQETQYF. For the CDR3, the DNA is TGTGCCAGCACCAAACACAGGCAGTACCAAGAGACCCAGTACTTC.

This clone was seen only a few times. The chain recombines TRBV28 with TRBJ1-2; 10 bases agree with TRBD1. The germline CDR1 and CDR2 sequences are MDHEN and SYDVKM. Trimming removed 4 bases from V and 3 bases from J; junction bases left unmatched: 5. CDR3 size: 15 residues. This CDR3 reads CASSSPGTGDYGYTF. CDR3 in DNA: TGTGCCAGCAGTTCCCCCGGGACAGGGGACTATGGCTACACCTTC.

This clone was seen many times. CDR3 bases: TGTGCCAGCAGTTTAAGTGCCTACTACGAGCAGTACTTC. As protein: CASSLSAYYEQYF. The rearrangement uses TRBV28 and TRBJ2-7; no clear D gene. Germline V gene lookup returns CDR1 MDHEN and CDR2 SYDVKM. The CDR3 is 13 amino acids. V was cut by 2 bases and J by 3 bases, with 8 bases left in between.

The table lists this clone with many counts. J is TRBJ1-1 and V is TRBV18, with TRBD1 identical over 9 bases. Germline CDR1 KGHSH, CDR2 LQKENI. The CDR3 has 15 residues. J gave up 0 bases and V 4 bases, and 3 bases lay outside the gene matches. CDR3 sequence (DNA): TGTGCCAGCTCACTCCGGACAGGGGTGAACACTGAAGCTTTCTTT. This sequence encodes CASSLRTGVNTEAFF.

There are many counts of this clone. The rearrangement uses TRBV14 and TRBJ2-5; maybe TRBD2 (7 bases). The CDR3 runs 15 residues. V dropped 0 bases and J dropped 9 bases, with 17 bases sitting between them. CDR1 and CDR2 (germline): SGHDN, FVKESK. The CDR3 region is CASSQDSGGARPQYF. CDR3 bases: TGTGCCAGCAGCCAAGATTCTGGGGGGGCCCGGCCCCAGTACTTC.